The rows below give T cell receptor beta chains drawn from one sample of a study of identical twins. TCRdb called the 5' RACE reads again in MiXCR, with one record for every CDR3 protein. The table records 400,000 to 550,000 distinct CDR3 sequences, approximately 24% of them present only once. The data also belong to a second study, concerning T cells expressing NK-cell markers.

The sample comprised CD4+ T cells sorted from blood. The receptors originated from a woman aged 18-29 years in good health. Each CDR3 is given with its conserved first and last residue. A D gene is named only where the DNA matches it firmly. Clone size is not always given. Where it is, it says once, few, many or a class for expanded clones.

d_gene: .
abundance: .
j_gene: TRBJ2-5
len: 14
v_gene: TRBV7-9
CDR3aa: CASSTWMKQETQYF
CDR3nt: TGTGCCAGCAGCACCTGGATGAAACAAGAGACCCAGTACTTC

d_gene: .
abundance: .
j_gene: TRBJ2-7
len: 14
v_gene: TRBV27
CDR3aa: CASSPPGKGDEQYF
CDR3nt: TGTGCCAGCAGCCCCCCAGGTAAGGGGGACGAGCAGTACTTC

d_gene: TRBD1
abundance: many
j_gene: TRBJ2-7
len: 12
v_gene: TRBV12-3/TRBV12-4
CDR3aa: CASSLRTGGPYF
CDR3nt: TGTGCCAGCAGTCTCCGGACAGGGGGCCCGTACTTC

d_gene: .
abundance: .
j_gene: TRBJ1-2
len: 15
v_gene: TRBV4-3
CDR3aa: CASSQDLRAVYGYTF
CDR3nt: TGCGCCAGCAGCCAAGATTTAAGGGCTGTCTATGGCTACACCTTC

d_gene: .
abundance: .
j_gene: TRBJ2-3
len: 15
v_gene: TRBV2
CDR3aa: CASRGSVSVTDTQYF
CDR3nt: TGTGCCAGCAGGGGGAGCGTATCTGTCACAGATACGCAGTATTTT

d_gene: .
abundance: .
j_gene: TRBJ1-5
len: 15
v_gene: TRBV12-3/TRBV12-4
CDR3aa: CASKPTESSNQPQHF
CDR3nt: TGTGCCAGCAAACCGACAGAGTCTAGCAATCAGCCCCAGCATTTT

d_gene: TRBD1
abundance: few
j_gene: TRBJ1-1
len: 15
v_gene: TRBV7-9
CDR3aa: CASSAGQPGNTEAFF
CDR3nt: TGTGCCAGCAGCGCGGGACAGCCAGGCAACACTGAAGCTTTCTTT

d_gene: .
abundance: few
j_gene: TRBJ1-2
len: 14
v_gene: TRBV10-3
CDR3aa: CAISGPASDYGYTF
CDR3nt: TGTGCCATCAGTGGTCCGGCTTCAGATTATGGCTACACCTTC

d_gene: .
abundance: .
j_gene: TRBJ1-1
len: 17
v_gene: TRBV4-1
CDR3aa: CASSLTTGDLPWTEAFF
CDR3nt: TGCGCCAGCAGCCTAACCACCGGGGACTTGCCATGGACTGAAGCTTTCTTT

d_gene: .
abundance: .
j_gene: TRBJ2-2
len: 15
v_gene: TRBV20-1
CDR3aa: CSARDPSIRAGELFF
CDR3nt: TGCAGTGCTAGAGATCCCAGTATCCGGGCCGGGGAGCTGTTTTTT

d_gene: .
abundance: .
j_gene: TRBJ2-1
len: 15
v_gene: TRBV11-2
CDR3aa: CASSLGVDYYNEQFF
CDR3nt: TGTGCCAGCAGCTTAGGGGTGGACTATTACAATGAGCAGTTCTTC

d_gene: TRBD2
abundance: .
j_gene: TRBJ2-1
len: 14
v_gene: TRBV2
CDR3aa: CATRGLAGATAQFF
CDR3nt: TGTGCCACCCGGGGACTAGCGGGAGCCACGGCGCAGTTCTTC

d_gene: .
abundance: .
j_gene: TRBJ2-4
len: 14
v_gene: TRBV2
CDR3aa: CASSAQSQGTIQYF
CDR3nt: TGTGCCAGCAGTGCCCAAAGCCAGGGGACTATTCAGTACTTC

d_gene: .
abundance: .
j_gene: TRBJ1-1
len: 11
v_gene: TRBV30
CDR3aa: CAWSDGYGAFF
CDR3nt: TGTGCCTGGAGTGATGGCTACGGGGCTTTCTTT

d_gene: .
abundance: few
j_gene: TRBJ2-5
len: 15
v_gene: TRBV5-1
CDR3aa: CASSGVGRNQETQYF
CDR3nt: TGCGCCAGCAGCGGAGTGGGTAGAAACCAAGAGACCCAGTACTTC

d_gene: .
abundance: .
j_gene: TRBJ2-7
len: 13
v_gene: TRBV27
CDR3aa: CASSYRPGYEQYF
CDR3nt: TGTGCCAGCAGTTACCGACCGGGCTACGAGCAGTACTTC

d_gene: .
abundance: .
j_gene: TRBJ2-2
len: 16
v_gene: TRBV3-1
CDR3aa: CASSLGGDSSTGELFF
CDR3nt: TGTGCCAGCAGCCTAGGAGGGGACTCATCCACCGGGGAGCTGTTTTTT

d_gene: TRBD2
abundance: few
j_gene: TRBJ2-1
len: 15
v_gene: TRBV29-1
CDR3aa: CSVGAGGMSYNEQFF
CDR3nt: TGCAGCGTTGGTGCGGGAGGGATGTCCTACAATGAGCAGTTCTTC

d_gene: .
abundance: .
j_gene: TRBJ2-5
len: 13
v_gene: TRBV5-1
CDR3aa: CASSLVAGETQYF
CDR3nt: TGCGCCAGCAGCTTGGTAGCCGGGGAGACCCAGTACTTC

d_gene: .
abundance: .
j_gene: TRBJ1-1
len: 15
v_gene: TRBV7-2
CDR3aa: CASSSQGIGNTEAFF
CDR3nt: TGTGCCAGCAGCTCACAGGGTATAGGGAACACTGAAGCTTTCTTT

d_gene: .
abundance: many
j_gene: TRBJ1-2
len: 18
v_gene: TRBV9
CDR3aa: CASSDFSPRGRHSYGYTF
CDR3nt: TGTGCCAGCAGCGATTTTTCCCCTCGGGGCAGGCACTCCTATGGCTACACCTTC

d_gene: TRBD2
abundance: few
j_gene: TRBJ2-7
len: 17
v_gene: TRBV12-3/TRBV12-4
CDR3aa: CASSFGLAGDLYGEQYF
CDR3nt: TGTGCCAGCAGTTTTGGGCTAGCGGGAGATCTATACGGCGAGCAGTACTTC

d_gene: .
abundance: .
j_gene: TRBJ2-1
len: 14
v_gene: TRBV7-9
CDR3aa: CASSPSVGTSAAIF
CDR3nt: TGTGCCAGCAGCCCTTCTGTAGGGACGTCGGCGGCGATCTTC

d_gene: .
abundance: .
j_gene: TRBJ1-1
len: 17
v_gene: TRBV25-1
CDR3aa: CASSGWGRGGLKAEAFF
CDR3nt: TGTGCCAGCAGTGGTTGGGGCAGGGGAGGCCTCAAGGCTGAAGCTTTCTTT

d_gene: .
abundance: many
j_gene: TRBJ2-5
len: 13
v_gene: TRBV2
CDR3aa: CASSAESGQTQYF
CDR3nt: TGTGCCAGCAGTGCGGAATCTGGTCAGACCCAGTACTTC

d_gene: TRBD2
abundance: .
j_gene: TRBJ2-3
len: 13
v_gene: TRBV10-3
CDR3aa: CAISGGTKDTQYF
CDR3nt: TGTGCCATCTCAGGTGGGACTAAAGATACGCAGTATTTT

d_gene: TRBD1
abundance: few
j_gene: TRBJ1-4
len: 13
v_gene: TRBV4-3
CDR3aa: CASSRDRDEKLFF
CDR3nt: TGCGCCAGCTCCCGGGACAGGGATGAAAAACTGTTTTTT

d_gene: TRBD2
abundance: .
j_gene: TRBJ2-5
len: 13
v_gene: TRBV7-9
CDR3aa: CASSLAGDETQYF
CDR3nt: TGTGCCAGCAGCTTGGCGGGGGACGAGACCCAGTACTTC

d_gene: .
abundance: .
j_gene: TRBJ1-2
len: 13
v_gene: TRBV10-3
CDR3aa: CAISDREVWGYTF
CDR3nt: TGTGCCATCAGTGACAGAGAGGTTTGGGGCTACACCTTC

d_gene: .
abundance: few
j_gene: TRBJ1-1
len: 14
v_gene: TRBV5-1
CDR3aa: CASSLIGEDTEAFF
CDR3nt: TGCGCCAGCAGCTTGATCGGGGAAGATACTGAAGCTTTCTTT

d_gene: .
abundance: .
j_gene: TRBJ1-4
len: 15
v_gene: TRBV20-1
CDR3aa: CSARVMRGLGEKLFF
CDR3nt: TGCAGTGCTAGAGTGATGAGGGGATTGGGTGAAAAACTGTTTTTT

d_gene: .
abundance: few
j_gene: TRBJ2-1
len: 17
v_gene: TRBV1
CDR3aa: CTSSHPGSGKVYNEQFF
CDR3nt: TGCACCAGCAGCCATCCAGGTAGCGGGAAGGTCTACAATGAGCAGTTCTTC

d_gene: TRBD2
abundance: few
j_gene: TRBJ2-1
len: 17
v_gene: TRBV9
CDR3aa: CASSGLAGGPNYNEQFF
CDR3nt: TGTGCCAGCAGTGGACTAGCGGGGGGGCCTAACTACAATGAGCAGTTCTTC

d_gene: TRBD2
abundance: few
j_gene: TRBJ2-5
len: 13
v_gene: TRBV7-2
CDR3aa: CASSFSAGGTQYF
CDR3nt: TGTGCCAGCAGCTTTTCTGCGGGAGGGACCCAGTACTTC

d_gene: .
abundance: few
j_gene: TRBJ1-4
len: 15
v_gene: TRBV6-4
CDR3aa: CASSDGVGGNEKLFF
CDR3nt: TGTGCCAGCAGTGACGGTGTCGGAGGGAATGAAAAACTGTTTTTT

d_gene: .
abundance: many
j_gene: TRBJ1-5
len: 11
v_gene: TRBV12-3/TRBV12-4
CDR3aa: CASSSQGPQHF
CDR3nt: TGTGCCAGCAGTTCCCAGGGTCCCCAGCATTTT

d_gene: .
abundance: .
j_gene: TRBJ1-1
len: 12
v_gene: TRBV18
CDR3aa: CASSHEDTEAFF
CDR3nt: TGTGCCAGCTCACACGAGGACACTGAAGCTTTCTTT

d_gene: .
abundance: few
j_gene: TRBJ2-7
len: 15
v_gene: TRBV15
CDR3aa: CATSEPGHFGYEQYF
CDR3nt: TGTGCCACCAGCGAACCGGGACACTTCGGGTACGAGCAGTACTTC

d_gene: TRBD1
abundance: few
j_gene: TRBJ1-2
len: 14
v_gene: TRBV12-3/TRBV12-4
CDR3aa: CASLRLGQNYGYTF
CDR3nt: TGTGCCAGCCTGAGGCTGGGACAGAACTATGGCTACACCTTC